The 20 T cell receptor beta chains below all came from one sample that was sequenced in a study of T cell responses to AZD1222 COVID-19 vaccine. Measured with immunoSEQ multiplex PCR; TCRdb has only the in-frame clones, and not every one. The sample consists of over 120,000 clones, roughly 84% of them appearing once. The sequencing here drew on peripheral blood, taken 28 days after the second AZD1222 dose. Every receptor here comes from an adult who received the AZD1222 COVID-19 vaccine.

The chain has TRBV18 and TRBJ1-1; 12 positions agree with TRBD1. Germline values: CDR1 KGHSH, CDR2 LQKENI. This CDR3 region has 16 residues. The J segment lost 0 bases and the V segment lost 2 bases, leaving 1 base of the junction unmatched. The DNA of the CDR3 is TGTGCCAGCTCACCAGGGGACAGGGGGCTGAACACTGAAGCTTTCTTT. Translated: CASSPGDRGLNTEAFF.

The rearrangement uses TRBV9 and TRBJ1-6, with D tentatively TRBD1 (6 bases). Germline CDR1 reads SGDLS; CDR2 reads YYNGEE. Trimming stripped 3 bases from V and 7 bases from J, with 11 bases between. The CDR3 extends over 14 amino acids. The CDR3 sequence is CASSGTALNSPLHF. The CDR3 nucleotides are TGTGCCAGCAGCGGGACAGCCTTGAATTCACCCCTCCACTTT.

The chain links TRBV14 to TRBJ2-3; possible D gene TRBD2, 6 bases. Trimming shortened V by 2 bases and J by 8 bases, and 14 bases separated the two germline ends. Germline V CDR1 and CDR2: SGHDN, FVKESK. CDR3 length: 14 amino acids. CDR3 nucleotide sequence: TGTGCCAGCAGCCAAAGCCTAGCGACGGGTACGCAGTATTTT. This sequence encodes CASSQSLATGTQYF.

The CDR3 spells CASRWGEGPYEQYF. The CDR3 region has the DNA TGTGCCAGTAGATGGGGCGAGGGCCCCTACGAGCAGTACTTC. V and J are TRBV19 and TRBJ2-7; D might be TRBD1 or TRBD2, each matching 5 bases. The CDR3 runs to 14 residues. Trimming took off 6 bases at V and 2 bases at J, with 14 bases between the two ends. Germline V gene lookup returns CDR1 LNHDA and CDR2 SQIVND (reference sequence).

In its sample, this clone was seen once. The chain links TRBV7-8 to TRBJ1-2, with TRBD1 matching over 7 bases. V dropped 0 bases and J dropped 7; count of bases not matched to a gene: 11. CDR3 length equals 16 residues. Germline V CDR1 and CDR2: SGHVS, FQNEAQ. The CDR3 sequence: CASSLAREGALGGYTF. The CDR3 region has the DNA TGTGCCAGCAGCTTAGCGCGCGAGGGGGCGCTTGGTGGCTACACCTTC.

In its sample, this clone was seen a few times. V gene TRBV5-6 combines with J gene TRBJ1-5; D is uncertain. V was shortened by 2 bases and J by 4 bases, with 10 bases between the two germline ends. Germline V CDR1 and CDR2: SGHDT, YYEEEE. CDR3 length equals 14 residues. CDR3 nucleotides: TGTGCCAGCAGCTTTCAGTTTGGTAATCAGCCCCAGCATTTT. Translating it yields CASSFQFGNQPQHF.

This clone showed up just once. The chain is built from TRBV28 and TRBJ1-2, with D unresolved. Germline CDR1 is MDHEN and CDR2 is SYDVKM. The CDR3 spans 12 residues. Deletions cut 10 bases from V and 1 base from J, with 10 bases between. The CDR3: CATQLINYGYTF. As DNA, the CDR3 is TGTGCCACCCAGCTCATTAACTATGGCTACACCTTC.

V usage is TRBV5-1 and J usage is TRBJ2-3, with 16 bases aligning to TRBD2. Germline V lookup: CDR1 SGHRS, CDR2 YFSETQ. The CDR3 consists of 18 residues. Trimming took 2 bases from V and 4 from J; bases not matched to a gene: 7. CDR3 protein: CASSLPGTSGGASDTQYF. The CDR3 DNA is TGCGCCAGCAGCTTACCCGGGACTAGCGGGGGGGCCTCAGATACGCAGTATTTT.

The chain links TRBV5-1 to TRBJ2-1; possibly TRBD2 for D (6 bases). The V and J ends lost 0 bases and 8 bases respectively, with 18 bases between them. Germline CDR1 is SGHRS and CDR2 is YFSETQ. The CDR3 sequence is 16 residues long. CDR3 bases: TGCGCCAGCAGCTTGGTAGCGGCGGACTTTTCCGATGAGCAGTTCTTC. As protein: CASSLVAADFSDEQFF.

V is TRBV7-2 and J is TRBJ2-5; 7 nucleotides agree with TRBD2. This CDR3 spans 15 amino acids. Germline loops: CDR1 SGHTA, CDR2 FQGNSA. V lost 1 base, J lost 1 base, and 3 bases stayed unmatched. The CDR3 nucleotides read TGTGCCAGCAGCTTAGGCGCTAGCGGCCAAGAGACCCAGTACTTC. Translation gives CASSLGASGQETQYF.

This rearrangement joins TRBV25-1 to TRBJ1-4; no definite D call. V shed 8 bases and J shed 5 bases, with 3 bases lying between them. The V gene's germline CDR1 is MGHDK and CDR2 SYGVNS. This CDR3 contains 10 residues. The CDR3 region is CASGNEKLFF. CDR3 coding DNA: TGTGCCAGCGGGAATGAAAAACTGTTTTTT.

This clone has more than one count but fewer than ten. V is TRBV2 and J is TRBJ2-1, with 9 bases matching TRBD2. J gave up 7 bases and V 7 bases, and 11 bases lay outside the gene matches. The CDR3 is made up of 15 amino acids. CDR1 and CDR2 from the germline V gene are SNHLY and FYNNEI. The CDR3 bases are TGTGCCAGCACCGGGGGGATAGCGGGGGTTAATGAGCAGTTCTTC. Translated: CASTGGIAGVNEQFF.

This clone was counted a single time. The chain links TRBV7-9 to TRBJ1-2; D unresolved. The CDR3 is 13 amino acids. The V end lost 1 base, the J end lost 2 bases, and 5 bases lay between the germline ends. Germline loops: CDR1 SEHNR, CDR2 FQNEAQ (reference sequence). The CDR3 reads CASSLDSNYGYTF. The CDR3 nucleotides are TGTGCCAGCAGCTTAGACAGCAACTATGGCTACACCTTC.

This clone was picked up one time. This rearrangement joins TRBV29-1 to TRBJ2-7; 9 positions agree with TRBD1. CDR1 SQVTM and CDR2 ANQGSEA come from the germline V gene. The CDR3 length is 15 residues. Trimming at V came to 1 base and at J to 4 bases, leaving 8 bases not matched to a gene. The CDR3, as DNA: TGCAGCGTTGAAGGATCGGACAGGGGACTTTACGAGCAGTACTTC. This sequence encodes CSVEGSDRGLYEQYF.

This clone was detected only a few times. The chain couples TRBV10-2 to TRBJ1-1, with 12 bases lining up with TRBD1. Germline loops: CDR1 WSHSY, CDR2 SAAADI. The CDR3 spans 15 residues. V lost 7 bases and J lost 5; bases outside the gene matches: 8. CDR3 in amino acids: CASKKPGQGATEAFF. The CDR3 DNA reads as TGCGCCAGCAAGAAGCCGGGACAGGGGGCTACTGAAGCTTTCTTT.

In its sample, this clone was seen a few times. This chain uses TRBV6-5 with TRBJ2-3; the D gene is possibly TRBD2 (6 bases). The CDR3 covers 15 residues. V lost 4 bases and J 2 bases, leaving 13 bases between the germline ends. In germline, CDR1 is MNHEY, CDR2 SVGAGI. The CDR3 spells CASSFGTPNTDTQYF. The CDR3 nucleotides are TGTGCCAGCAGTTTTGGGACTCCCAACACAGATACGCAGTATTTT.

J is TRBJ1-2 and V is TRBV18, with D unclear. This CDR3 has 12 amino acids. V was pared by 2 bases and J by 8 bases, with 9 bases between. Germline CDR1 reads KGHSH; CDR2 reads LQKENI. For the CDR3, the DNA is TGTGCCAGCTCACCAAACATGTGGGGCTACACCTTC. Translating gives CASSPNMWGYTF.

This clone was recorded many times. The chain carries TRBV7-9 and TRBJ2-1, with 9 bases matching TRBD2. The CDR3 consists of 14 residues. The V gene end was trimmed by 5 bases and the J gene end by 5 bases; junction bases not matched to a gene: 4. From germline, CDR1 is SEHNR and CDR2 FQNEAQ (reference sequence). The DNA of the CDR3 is TGTGCCAGCAGCCGTAGCGGGAGCGACAATGAGCAGTTCTTC. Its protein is CASSRSGSDNEQFF. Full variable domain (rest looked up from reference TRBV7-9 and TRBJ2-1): DTGVSQNPRHKITKRGQNVTFRCDPISEHNRLYWYRQTLGQGPEFLTYFQNEAQLEKSRLLSDRFSAERPKGSFSTLEIQRTEQGDSAMYLCASSRSGSDNEQFFGPGTRLTVL.

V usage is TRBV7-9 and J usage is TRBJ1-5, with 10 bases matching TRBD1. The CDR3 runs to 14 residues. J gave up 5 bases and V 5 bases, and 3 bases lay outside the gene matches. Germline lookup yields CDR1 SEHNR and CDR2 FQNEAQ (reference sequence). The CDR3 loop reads CASSKDRGDQPQHF. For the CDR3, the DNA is TGTGCCAGCAGCAAGGACAGGGGGGATCAGCCCCAGCATTTT.

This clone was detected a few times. CDR3 region: CASSHQTVNGYTF. The CDR3, as DNA: TGTGCCAGCAGCCACCAGACTGTAAATGGCTACACCTTC. This chain connects TRBV6-5 to TRBJ1-2; D uncertain. Deletions cut 6 bases from V and 6 bases from J, with 14 bases between. CDR3 length: 13 amino acids. Germline CDR1 and CDR2: MNHEY and SVGAGI.